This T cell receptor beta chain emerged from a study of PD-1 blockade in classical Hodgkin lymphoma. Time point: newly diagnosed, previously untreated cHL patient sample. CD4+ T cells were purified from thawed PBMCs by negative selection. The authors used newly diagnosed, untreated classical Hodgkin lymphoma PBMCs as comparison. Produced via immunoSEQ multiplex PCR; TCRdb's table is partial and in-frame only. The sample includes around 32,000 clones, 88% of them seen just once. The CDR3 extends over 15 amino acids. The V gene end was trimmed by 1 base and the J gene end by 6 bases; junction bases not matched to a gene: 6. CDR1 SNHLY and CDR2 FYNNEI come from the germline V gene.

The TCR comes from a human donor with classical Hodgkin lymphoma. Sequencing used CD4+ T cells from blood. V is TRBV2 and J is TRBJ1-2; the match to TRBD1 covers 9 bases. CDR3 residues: CASSEDRGRVNGYTF. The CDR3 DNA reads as TGTGCCAGCAGTGAAGACAGGGGGCGGGTTAATGGCTACACCTTC.